What follows are 26 T cell receptor beta chains derived from one specimen sequenced in a study of T cell repertoires in cytomegalovirus infection. No antigen has been identified for these receptors. TCRdb analysed the reads with MiXCR anew, one entry per CDR3 protein. The table shows 100,000 to 150,000 distinct CDR3 sequences, with approximately 30% occurring only once. This specimen consisted of CD8+ T cells from cultured PBMCs, obtained from culture after CMV antigen stimulation. These receptor sequences come from a human donor in good health (CMV status not recorded). Some clones in this sample may be carry-over from other donors' samples.

This clonotype showed up many times. This sequence joins TRBV7-9 and TRBJ2-1; 9 nucleotides line up with TRBD2. J gave up 4 bases and V 1 base, and 11 bases lay outside the gene matches. This CDR3 spans 18 amino acids. CDR1 SEHNR and CDR2 FQNEAQ come from the germline V gene (reference sequence). CDR3 residues: CASSLVGGGASLYNEQFF. CDR3 DNA: TGTGCCAGCAGCTTAGTAGGCGGGGGGGCCTCTCTGTACAATGAGCAGTTCTTC.

This chain uses TRBV5-4 with TRBJ2-3; 7 nucleotides match TRBD2. Germline values: CDR1 SGHNT, CDR2 YYREEE (reference sequence). There are 16 residues in the CDR3. V was clipped by 0 bases and J by 2 bases; unmatched bases: 6. CDR3 nucleotide sequence: TGTGCCAGCAGCTTGGGGACTAGTCTTAACACAGATACGCAGTATTTT. It translates to CASSLGTSLNTDTQYF.

Only a few counts were recorded for this clonotype. CDR3 sequence: CASSLGHLGNTIYF. The CDR3 coding sequence is TGTGCCAGCAGTTTAGGACACCTAGGAAACACCATATATTTT. The V and J genes are TRBV12-3 or TRBV12-4 and TRBJ1-3; D not certain. The CDR3 extends over 14 amino acids. Between the trimmed V and J ends, which lost 1 base and 4 bases, there was a span of 8 bases.

This clonotype appeared a few times. This rearrangement joins TRBV20-1 to TRBJ2-7, with TRBD1 identical over 9 bases. The CDR3 sequence is 14 residues long. The J segment lost 2 bases and the V segment lost 4 bases, leaving 6 bases of the junction unmatched. CDR1 and CDR2 (germline): DFQATT, SNEGSKA (reference sequence). The CDR3 bases are TGCAGTGCTACGGACAGGGGAAGGACCTACGAGCAGTACTTC. Protein product: CSATDRGRTYEQYF.

The CDR3 coding sequence is TGTGCCAGCCAAACGTTGGGGGGGCCCGACATGGAGCAGTTCTTC. Amino acid sequence: CASQTLGGPDMEQFF. The chain links TRBV18 to TRBJ2-1; possible D gene TRBD2, 7 bases. Trimming pared 8 bases from V and 10 bases from J, leaving 24 bases between. Germline V gene data show CDR1 as KGHSH and CDR2 as LQKENI. CDR3 length equals 15 residues. Full variable domain (outside the CDR3, taken from reference TRBV18 and TRBJ2-1): NAGVMQNPRHLVRRRGQEARLRCSPMKGHSHVYWYRQLPEEGLKFMVYLQKENIIDESGMPKERFSAEFPKEGPSILRIQQVVRGDSAAYFCASQTLGGPDMEQFFGPGTRLTVL.

This chain joins TRBV7-2 and TRBJ2-1; weak D call: TRBD2 (6 bases). The V gene's germline CDR1 is SGHTA and CDR2 FQGNSA. V dropped 1 base and J dropped 4 bases, with 11 bases sitting between them. The CDR3 runs to 15 residues. CDR3 region: CASSLGAGRYNEQFF. The CDR3, as DNA: TGTGCCAGCAGCTTAGGGGCGGGGCGGTACAATGAGCAGTTCTTC.

This clonotype came up once. The V call is TRBV4-3, the J call TRBJ1-1; 8 bases agree with TRBD1. V shed 1 base, J shed 3 bases, and the junction held 4 bases outside the gene matches. Germline CDR1 is LGHNA and CDR2 is YSLEER. This CDR3 is 15 amino acids long. In DNA form, the CDR3 reads TGCGCCAGCAGCCAAGTGGACAGGGCGGACACTGAAGCTTTCTTT. It is translated as CASSQVDRADTEAFF.

Many counts were recorded for this clonotype. The chain links TRBV12-3 or TRBV12-4 to TRBJ2-2, with TRBD1 as a possible D gene (5 bases). The CDR3 consists of 17 residues. The V and J ends lost 2 bases and 5 bases respectively, with 18 bases between them. In DNA, the CDR3 is TGTGCCAGCAGTTTATCCGGCGGACAAATTGGGACCGGGGAGCTGTTTTTT. Protein sequence: CASSLSGGQIGTGELFF.

The V call is TRBV5-6, the J call TRBJ1-1; TRBD1 matches at 11 bases. This CDR3 is 14 amino acids long. V shed 2 bases and J 8 bases; nucleotides not matched to a gene: 5. The germline CDR1 and CDR2 sequences are SGHDT and YYEEEE. CDR3 in DNA: TGTGCCAGCAGCTTCGGACAGGGGGCCTTGGAAGCTTTCTTT. Protein: CASSFGQGALEAFF.

In its sample, this clonotype was seen a few times. CDR3 loop: CASRQRYEAFF. Written as DNA, the CDR3 is TGTGCCAGCAGACAGAGGTATGAAGCTTTCTTT. The chain uses TRBV7-2 and TRBJ1-1; D remains ambiguous. V gave up 6 bases and J gave up 7 bases, with 9 bases separating them. The CDR3 covers 11 residues. Germline-derived CDR1 and CDR2 are SGHTA and FQGNSA.

The chain uses TRBV7-2 and TRBJ1-2; TRBD1 is a possible D gene (5 bases). Looked up from germline, CDR1 is SGHTA and CDR2 is FQGNSA. V lost 1 base to trimming and J lost 5 bases, with 11 bases between them. The CDR3 consists of 14 residues. CDR3 sequence reads: CASSLEVWGYGYTF. The CDR3 nucleotides are TGTGCCAGCAGCTTAGAGGTCTGGGGGTATGGCTACACCTTC.

The gene calls are TRBV14 and TRBJ1-1; TRBD1 might be the D (5 bases). Trimming cost V 4 bases and J 1 base, with 10 bases left between them. This CDR3 has 14 residues. The germline V gene has CDR1 SGHDN and CDR2 FVKESK. The CDR3 DNA reads TGTGCCAGCAGCCGAGCAACAGGGAACACTGAAGCTTTCTTT. As protein: CASSRATGNTEAFF.

The V gene is TRBV7-9, the J gene TRBJ2-7, with D unclear. The CDR3 is made up of 10 amino acids. Trimming removed 5 bases at V and 3 bases at J, with 2 bases between. Germline V gene data show CDR1 as SEHNR and CDR2 as FQNEAQ (reference sequence). The CDR3 DNA follows: TGTGCCAGCAGCATCTACGAGCAGTACTTC. It yields the protein CASSIYEQYF.

This clonotype was seen ten or more times. V and J are TRBV7-2 and TRBJ2-7; D possibly matches TRBD1 or TRBD2 (7 bases each). Germline V gives CDR1 SGHTA, CDR2 FQGNSA. The CDR3 is 15 amino acids. V was pared by 1 base and J by 3 bases, with 13 bases between. The CDR3 sequence: CASSLETGTNYEQYF. CDR3 DNA: TGTGCCAGCAGCTTAGAGACAGGGACTAACTACGAGCAGTACTTC.

This clonotype has a count of ten or more. The chain employs TRBV19 and TRBJ1-4; TRBD1 is a possible D gene (5 bases). Trimming took 7 bases from V and 6 from J, leaving 18 bases between them. The CDR3 length is 15 residues. The germline V gene has CDR1 LNHDA and CDR2 SQIVND (reference sequence). The CDR3: CASTSPGDLDEKLFF. The CDR3 DNA is TGTGCCAGTACCTCACCCGGGGACCTAGATGAAAAACTGTTTTTT. The full variable domain, its missing parts supplied by reference TRBV19 and TRBJ1-4, is DGGITQSPKYLFRKEGQNVTLSCEQNLNHDAMYWYRQDPGQGLRLIYYSQIVNDFQKGDIAEGYSVSREKKESFPLTVTSAQKNPTAFYLCASTSPGDLDEKLFFGSGTQLSVL.

The chain uses TRBV2 and TRBJ2-3, with 16 bases lining up with TRBD2. The J segment lost 3 bases and the V segment lost 5 bases, leaving 5 bases of the junction unmatched. CDR3 length: 17 residues. Per germline, CDR1 SNHLY and CDR2 FYNNEI. CDR3 in amino acids: CASSYGTSGGATDTQYF. CDR3 bases: TGTGCCAGCAGTTACGGGACTAGCGGGGGGGCAACAGATACGCAGTATTTT. The complete variable domain, with remaining parts taken from reference TRBV2 and TRBJ2-3, reads EPEVTQTPSHQVTQMGQEVILRCVPISNHLYFYWYRQILGQKVEFLVSFYNNEISEKSEIFDDQFSVERPDGSNFTLKIRSTKLEDSAMYFCASSYGTSGGATDTQYFGPGTRLTVL.

This clonotype was seen more than once but under ten times. The gene calls are TRBV28 and TRBJ2-7, with no clear D. The length of the CDR3 is 12 residues. Trimming left V 4 bases short and J 3 bases short, with 7 bases between. CDR1 and CDR2 from the germline V gene are MDHEN and SYDVKM. For the CDR3, the DNA is TGTGCCAGCAGTTCTTTTCTCTACGAGCAGTACTTC. Encoded protein: CASSSFLYEQYF.

Remarks on this clonotype: A junction boundary mismatches the germline segment, possibly from a read error. This rearrangement joins TRBV7-6 to TRBJ1-1, with D tentatively TRBD1 (6 bases). CDR1 SGHVS and CDR2 FNYEAQ come from the germline V gene. CDR3 length equals 16 residues. The DNA of the CDR3 is TGTGCCAGCAGCTTAGACCGAACAGGGTTGAACACTGAAGTTTTCTTT. This translates into CASSLDRTGLNTEVFF.

V is TRBV2 and J is TRBJ1-1; no firm D call. The germline V gene has CDR1 SNHLY and CDR2 FYNNEI. V lost 3 bases, J lost 4 bases, and 3 bases lay in between. This CDR3 spans 11 amino acids. CDR3 sequence (DNA): TGTGCCAGCAGTGATACCACTGAAGCTTTCTTT. Translation: CASSDTTEAFF.

The rearrangement uses TRBV20-1 and TRBJ1-5; 7 bases agree with TRBD1. Germline CDR1 DFQATT, CDR2 SNEGSKA (reference sequence). This CDR3 spans 14 amino acids. Trimming removed 6 bases from V and 1 base from J; junction bases left unmatched: 6. CDR3 coding DNA: TGCAGTGCGGCACAGGGGCGCAGCAATCAGCCCCAGCATTTT. This sequence encodes CSAAQGRSNQPQHF.

V gene TRBV12-3 or TRBV12-4 combines with J gene TRBJ2-7, with a possible D match to TRBD1 (5 bases). Deletions cut 2 bases from V and 5 bases from J, with 13 bases between. This CDR3 region has 14 residues. CDR3 bases: TGTGCCAGCAGTTTAAGGGGTTCAAGCGACGAGCAGTACTTC. It codes for CASSLRGSSDEQYF.

The chain joins TRBV3-1 to TRBJ2-7; TRBD2 matches 11 bases. The CDR3 totals 16 residues. Germline values: CDR1 LGHDT, CDR2 YNNKEL (reference sequence). Trimming at V came to 3 bases and at J to 4 bases, leaving 8 bases not matched to a gene. The CDR3, as DNA: TGTGCCAGCAGCCAGGGTCTAGCGGGGGGCAAGTACGAGCAGTACTTC. Its protein is CASSQGLAGGKYEQYF.

This clonotype was seen many times. The V gene is TRBV7-2, the J gene TRBJ1-3, with 7 bases that match TRBD1. The V gene's germline CDR1 is SGHTA and CDR2 FQGNSA. This CDR3 is built from 15 residues. The V and J ends lost 3 bases and 2 bases, in that order; junction bases with no gene match: 4. CDR3 loop: CASSLTGLTGNTIYF. The CDR3 DNA sequence: TGTGCCAGCAGCTTGACAGGGTTGACTGGAAACACCATATATTTT.

The chain recombines TRBV2 with TRBJ2-3, with D perhaps assigned TRBD1 or TRBD2 (5 bases each). Germline CDR1 and CDR2: SNHLY and FYNNEI. The CDR3 has 15 residues. Trimming stripped 8 bases from V and 6 bases from J, with 21 bases between. The CDR3 region is CASCSPGDGRDTQYF. In DNA form, the CDR3 reads TGTGCCAGCTGTTCCCCCGGGGACGGCCGGGATACGCAGTATTTT. Filled out from reference TRBV2 and TRBJ2-3, the complete variable domain reads EPEVTQTPSHQVTQMGQEVILRCVPISNHLYFYWYRQILGQKVEFLVSFYNNEISEKSEIFDDQFSVERPDGSNFTLKIRSTKLEDSAMYFCASCSPGDGRDTQYFGPGTRLTVL.

This clonotype was counted ten times or more. This sequence joins TRBV7-9 and TRBJ2-3, with a weak D call TRBD1 (6 bases). CDR3 size: 13 residues. V was trimmed by 8 bases and J by 0 bases, leaving 9 bases between them. Germline loops: CDR1 SEHNR, CDR2 FQNEAQ (reference sequence). CDR3 region: CASPDSSTDTQYF. The DNA of the CDR3 is TGTGCCAGCCCGGACAGCAGCACAGATACGCAGTATTTT.

This clonotype was found many times. The V gene is TRBV6-1, the J gene TRBJ1-2, with 9 bases matching TRBD1. Per the germline V gene, CDR1 is MNHNS and CDR2 is SASEGT. The trim removed 6 bases at V and 4 bases at J, leaving 9 bases unmatched. The CDR3 covers 15 residues. The CDR3: CASRSRGQGGYGYTF. In nucleotides, the CDR3 is TGTGCCAGCAGATCCAGGGGACAGGGAGGCTATGGCTACACCTTC.